These 15 T cell receptor beta chains were sequenced from one sample in a study of regulatory dendritic cells for organ transplantation. Sequencing used immunoSEQ multiplex PCR; TCRdb keeps in-frame clones, though not all of them. The data show 9,500 to 15,000 clones, with around 62% seen just once and about 1.1% held by the top ten. Antigens for these TCRs are unknown. CFSE-labeled sorted T cells met regulatory or mature dendritic cells for four to five days. The sequenced material came from naive CD8+ T cells from blood cultured with dendritic cells. Subset specified: CD45RA+ naive T cells. The receptors were gathered from a human donor in good health.

The genes are TRBV5-4 and TRBJ1-2; 11 bases agree with TRBD1. The CDR3 extends over 14 amino acids. CDR1 SGHNT and CDR2 YYREEE come from the germline V gene (reference sequence). V lost 2 bases, J lost 4 bases, and 1 base stayed unmatched. DNA of the CDR3: TGTGCCAGCAGCTTCGGACAGGGGGCCTATGGCTACACCTTC. Translation: CASSFGQGAYGYTF.

V gene TRBV4-1 combines with J gene TRBJ2-5, with 12 nucleotides matching TRBD2. This CDR3 has 16 residues. Germline values: CDR1 MGHRA, CDR2 YSYEKL. Trimming at V came to 5 bases and at J to 0 bases, leaving 4 bases not matched to a gene. The CDR3 is CASSSRTSGDQETQYF. CDR3 bases: TGCGCCAGCAGCAGCCGGACTAGCGGGGACCAAGAGACCCAGTACTTC.

The V and J genes are TRBV7-9 and TRBJ2-5, with TRBD1 matching 8 bases. V lost 5 bases and J lost 5; bases outside the gene matches: 19. Germline CDR1 reads SEHNR; CDR2 reads FQNEAQ (reference sequence). The CDR3 is 18 residues long. For the CDR3, the DNA is TGTGCCAGCAGCCCCCCCGGGACAGGTCCCATAGGGCGGGAGACCCAGTACTTC. Its translation: CASSPPGTGPIGRETQYF.

The genes are TRBV5-8 and TRBJ1-5, with D perhaps matching TRBD1 (5 bases). CDR1 is SGHTS, CDR2 YDEGEE, per germline. This CDR3 region has 15 residues. Trimming shortened V by 4 bases and J by 1 base, and 12 bases separated the two germline ends. This chain's CDR3 is CASSTQGTSNQPQHF. CDR3 nucleotide sequence: TGTGCCAGCAGCACTCAGGGAACCAGCAATCAGCCCCAGCATTTT.

The V and J genes are TRBV27 and TRBJ2-3; no clear D. Trimming left V 7 bases short and J 0 bases short, with 11 bases between. Looked up from germline, CDR1 is MNHEY and CDR2 is SMNVEV (reference sequence). The CDR3 has 14 amino acids. As DNA, the CDR3 is TGTGCCAGCACCTCACAGCTTAGCACAGATACGCAGTATTTT. This sequence encodes CASTSQLSTDTQYF.

This clone was detected once. The J gene is TRBJ1-4, the V gene TRBV5-6; D not resolved. CDR3 size: 14 residues. The germline gives CDR1 SGHDT, CDR2 YYEEEE. Trimming stripped 0 bases from V and 8 bases from J, with 11 bases between. This CDR3 is CASSLAGSLEKLFF. CDR3 DNA sequence: TGTGCCAGCAGCTTGGCGGGGTCTCTAGAAAAACTGTTTTTT.

This sequence joins TRBV4-1 and TRBJ1-1, with D perhaps matching TRBD1 (5 bases). Germline assignment: CDR1 MGHRA and CDR2 YSYEKL. V dropped 1 base and J dropped 8 bases, with 11 bases sitting between them. The CDR3 is 13 amino acids. The CDR3 spells CASSQGGGPEAFF. The CDR3 nucleotides are TGCGCCAGCAGCCAAGGGGGCGGTCCCGAAGCTTTCTTT.

This clone was observed a handful of times. The chain employs TRBV7-9 and TRBJ1-2; 12 bases agree with TRBD1. Per germline, CDR1 SEHNR and CDR2 FQNEAQ (reference sequence). This CDR3 region has 14 residues. Trimming cost V 4 bases and J 6 bases; bases outside gene matches: 3. The CDR3 bases are TGTGCCAGCAGCTCCGGGACAGGGGGCCATGGCTACACCTTC. It translates to CASSSGTGGHGYTF.

This clone was counted between two and nine times. The chain uses TRBV10-3 and TRBJ2-2; TRBD2 might be the D (6 bases). Germline CDR1 ENHRY, CDR2 SYGVKD. Trimming removed 6 bases at V and 0 bases at J, with 8 bases between. CDR3 size: 14 residues. CDR3 protein: CAISGLPNTGELFF. CDR3 bases: TGTGCCATCAGCGGACTACCGAACACCGGGGAGCTGTTTTTT.

This clone turned up a few times. At one end the junction does not follow the germline gene, possibly because of a read error. The gene calls are TRBV7-7 and TRBJ2-1; TRBD2 aligns across 15 bases. The germline V gene has CDR1 SSHAT and CDR2 FNYEAQ (reference sequence). The CDR3 sequence is 18 residues long. The CDR3 DNA is TGTGCTAGCAGCTTAGGGACTAGCGGGGGGCGCTCCTACAATGAGCAGTTCTTC. Its translation is CASSLGTSGGRSYNEQFF.

V gene TRBV4-2 combines with J gene TRBJ2-3; 7 bases are a match to TRBD2. The CDR3 runs to 16 residues. The V gene's germline CDR1 is LGHNA and CDR2 YNFKEQ. The trim removed 0 bases at V and 3 bases at J, leaving 6 bases unmatched. The CDR3 reads CASSQEGLPRTDTQYF. CDR3 nucleotides: TGTGCCAGCAGCCAAGAGGGACTACCCAGGACAGATACGCAGTATTTT.

V and J are TRBV19 and TRBJ1-6; unclear D gene. The CDR3 contains 15 residues. V was cut by 8 bases and J by 0 bases, with 11 bases left in between. CDR1 and CDR2 from the germline V gene are LNHDA and SQIVND (reference sequence). The CDR3 loop reads CASSQASSYNSPLHF. DNA for the CDR3: TGTGCCAGTTCTCAGGCAAGCTCCTATAATTCACCCCTCCACTTT.

The rearrangement uses TRBV7-8 and TRBJ2-2; D may be TRBD2 (5 bases). Trimming removed 7 bases from V and 7 bases from J, with 16 bases in between. Germline CDR1 SGHVS, CDR2 FQNEAQ. CDR3 length: 14 amino acids. DNA of the CDR3: TGTGCCAGCACGTTCGGACCAGGAGGCGGGGAGCTGTTTTTT. Translation: CASTFGPGGGELFF.

The gene calls are TRBV5-6 and TRBJ1-3, with D unclear. CDR1 is SGHDT and CDR2 is YYEEEE in the germline V gene. V was clipped by 0 bases and J by 0 bases, with 13 bases between them. The CDR3 covers 17 residues. The CDR3 sequence: CASSLAAQESSGNTIYF. The DNA of the CDR3 is TGTGCCAGCAGCTTGGCCGCCCAGGAAAGCTCTGGAAACACCATATATTTT.

The V call is TRBV4-3, the J call TRBJ2-7; D is unresolved. The CDR3 sequence is 16 residues long. Germline V gene lookup returns CDR1 LGHNA and CDR2 YSLEER. Trimming pared 0 bases from V and 2 bases from J, leaving 14 bases between. The CDR3 DNA is TGCGCCAGCAGCCAAGAGCTCGGCAGCGTGGCCTACGAGCAGTACTTC. It encodes CASSQELGSVAYEQYF.